The rows below give T cell receptor beta chains drawn from one sample of a study of blood T cell repertoires in COVID-19. Measured with immunoSEQ multiplex PCR; TCRdb has only the in-frame clones, and not every one. The table lists around 250,000 clones, approximately 78% of them singletons. The sample taken for sequencing was peripheral blood. These receptors all stem from a woman younger than 35 with acute or convalescent COVID-19. CDR3s include the opening cysteine and the closing phenylalanine or tryptophan. Each record gives: V gene, J gene, clone size, D gene, CDR3 protein, CDR3 DNA. The D gene is left open where the match is weak. A clone size is listed for some rows: how often the clone was seen (once, few, many), or a class if it is expanded.

v_gene: TRBV6-1; j_gene: TRBJ2-5; abundance: few; d_gene: -; CDR3aa: CASSELEGSQETQYF; CDR3nt: TGTGCCAGCAGTGAACTGGAGGGGTCCCAAGAGACCCAGTACTTC
v_gene: TRBV11-2; j_gene: TRBJ2-5; abundance: -; d_gene: TRBD2; CDR3aa: CASSLVISGRGETQYF; CDR3nt: TGTGCCAGCAGCTTAGTGATTAGCGGGAGAGGAGAGACCCAGTACTTC
v_gene: TRBV6-6; j_gene: TRBJ2-5; abundance: -; d_gene: TRBD2; CDR3aa: CASNLGLAIETQYF; CDR3nt: TGTGCCAGCAACCTGGGACTAGCGATCGAGACCCAGTACTTC
v_gene: TRBV7-9; j_gene: TRBJ2-1; abundance: -; d_gene: TRBD2; CDR3aa: CASSQGGTSGSWDEQFF; CDR3nt: TGTGCCAGCAGCCAAGGCGGGACTAGCGGATCATGGGATGAGCAGTTCTTC
v_gene: TRBV5-1; j_gene: TRBJ2-3; abundance: -; d_gene: TRBD2; CDR3aa: CASSIAGYDADTQYF; CDR3nt: TGCGCCAGCAGCATAGCGGGGTATGATGCAGATACGCAGTATTTT
v_gene: TRBV10-3; j_gene: TRBJ1-2; abundance: -; d_gene: TRBD1; CDR3aa: CAIGTGGNYGYTF; CDR3nt: TGTGCCATCGGGACAGGGGGTAACTATGGCTACACCTTC
v_gene: TRBV20-1; j_gene: TRBJ2-7; abundance: -; d_gene: -; CDR3aa: CSASHGIVSYEQYF; CDR3nt: TGCAGTGCTAGTCACGGGATAGTCTCCTACGAGCAGTACTTC
v_gene: TRBV6-2/TRBV6-3; j_gene: TRBJ2-4; abundance: -; d_gene: TRBD1; CDR3aa: CASSRDSRKILAKNIQYF; CDR3nt: TGTGCCAGCAGTAGGGACAGCAGAAAGATTCTAGCCAAAAACATTCAGTACTTC
v_gene: TRBV6-5; j_gene: TRBJ1-5; abundance: -; d_gene: -; CDR3aa: CASSLMGGNQPQHF; CDR3nt: TGTGCCAGCAGTTTGATGGGGGGTAATCAGCCCCAGCATTTT
v_gene: TRBV5-1; j_gene: TRBJ2-3; abundance: -; d_gene: -; CDR3aa: CASSLGLGTDTQYF; CDR3nt: TGCGCCAGCAGCCTAGGACTCGGCACAGATACGCAGTATTTT
v_gene: TRBV5-8; j_gene: TRBJ1-2; abundance: once; d_gene: -; CDR3aa: CASSRQSVVDYGYTF; CDR3nt: TGTGCCAGCAGTAGACAGTCGGTGGTGGACTATGGCTACACCTTC
v_gene: TRBV6-6; j_gene: TRBJ2-1; abundance: -; d_gene: -; CDR3aa: CASSYDNYNEQFF; CDR3nt: TGTGCCAGCAGTTACGACAACTACAATGAGCAGTTCTTC
v_gene: TRBV28; j_gene: TRBJ2-3; abundance: few; d_gene: -; CDR3aa: CASRSWTADKIETQYF; CDR3nt: TGTGCCAGCAGAAGTTGGACAGCCGATAAAATCGAGACGCAGTATTTT
v_gene: TRBV7-9; j_gene: TRBJ1-1; abundance: once; d_gene: -; CDR3aa: CASSLRLQGKAFF; CDR3nt: TGTGCCAGCAGCTTACGTTTACAGGGTAAAGCTTTCTTT
v_gene: TRBV2; j_gene: TRBJ2-6; abundance: -; d_gene: TRBD2; CDR3aa: CASSALVAGLSGANVLTF; CDR3nt: TGTGCCAGCAGTGCCTTGGTAGCGGGCCTCTCTGGGGCCAACGTCCTGACTTTC
v_gene: TRBV6-6; j_gene: TRBJ1-1; abundance: -; d_gene: -; CDR3aa: CASSYSFRGNTEAFF; CDR3nt: TGTGCCAGCAGTTACTCGTTTAGGGGCAACACTGAAGCTTTCTTT
v_gene: TRBV5-1; j_gene: TRBJ2-1; abundance: -; d_gene: TRBD1; CDR3aa: CASSLSGQGYNEQFF; CDR3nt: TGCGCCAGCAGCTTATCCGGACAGGGCTACAATGAGCAGTTCTTC
v_gene: TRBV11-2; j_gene: TRBJ2-7; abundance: -; d_gene: TRBD1; CDR3aa: CASSHGLGTDTYEQYF; CDR3nt: TGTGCCAGCAGCCACGGCTTAGGGACAGACACCTACGAGCAGTACTTC
v_gene: TRBV30; j_gene: TRBJ1-1; abundance: -; d_gene: -; CDR3aa: CAWSVQAGARLNTEAFF; CDR3nt: TGTGCCTGGAGTGTACAGGCAGGGGCGAGATTGAACACTGAAGCTTTCTTT
v_gene: TRBV14; j_gene: TRBJ2-2; abundance: -; d_gene: TRBD1; CDR3aa: CASRAATGAGTGELFF; CDR3nt: TGTGCCAGCAGAGCTGCTACAGGGGCGGGCACCGGGGAGCTGTTTTTT
v_gene: TRBV7-2; j_gene: TRBJ1-4; abundance: few; d_gene: -; CDR3aa: CASSLRRLPNEKLFF; CDR3nt: TGTGCCAGCAGCTTACGGAGGCTACCTAATGAAAAACTGTTTTTT
v_gene: TRBV30; j_gene: TRBJ1-2; abundance: -; d_gene: TRBD1; CDR3aa: CAWSPHQGAGGYTF; CDR3nt: TGTGCCTGGAGTCCCCACCAGGGGGCAGGAGGCTACACCTTC
v_gene: TRBV5-8; j_gene: TRBJ2-1; abundance: -; d_gene: TRBD2; CDR3aa: CASSLILTGGPYNEQFF; CDR3nt: TGTGCCAGCAGCTTGATTCTCACGGGAGGGCCGTACAATGAGCAGTTCTTC
v_gene: TRBV7-7; j_gene: TRBJ2-3; abundance: -; d_gene: -; CDR3aa: CASSNGLLSTDTQYF; CDR3nt: TGTGCTAGCAGCAATGGACTCTTAAGCACAGATACGCAGTATTTT
v_gene: TRBV11-2; j_gene: TRBJ1-5; abundance: -; d_gene: TRBD1; CDR3aa: CASSAMTGGSNQPQHF; CDR3nt: TGTGCCAGCAGCGCCATGACAGGGGGCAGCAATCAGCCCCAGCATTTT
v_gene: TRBV25-1; j_gene: TRBJ1-3; abundance: -; d_gene: TRBD1; CDR3aa: CASSGDRTGNTIYF; CDR3nt: TGTGCCAGCAGTGGGGACAGAACTGGAAACACCATATATTTT
v_gene: TRBV12-3/TRBV12-4; j_gene: TRBJ2-7; abundance: -; d_gene: -; CDR3aa: CASSLVQPYEQYF; CDR3nt: TGTGCCAGCAGTTTAGTACAGCCCTACGAGCAGTACTTC
v_gene: TRBV9; j_gene: TRBJ1-3; abundance: few; d_gene: TRBD1; CDR3aa: CASSVTFGGQGSSGNTIYF; CDR3nt: TGTGCCAGCAGCGTAACTTTCGGGGGACAGGGTTCCTCTGGAAACACCATATATTTT
v_gene: TRBV28; j_gene: TRBJ2-7; abundance: once; d_gene: TRBD2; CDR3aa: CASSDPGLADEQYF; CDR3nt: TGTGCCAGCAGTGATCCGGGACTAGCGGACGAGCAGTACTTC
v_gene: TRBV7-2; j_gene: TRBJ1-2; abundance: few; d_gene: TRBD1; CDR3aa: CASSSEGQGVRGYTF; CDR3nt: TGTGCCAGCAGCTCGGAAGGACAGGGAGTTCGTGGCTACACCTTC
v_gene: TRBV6-5; j_gene: TRBJ2-7; abundance: -; d_gene: TRBD1; CDR3aa: CASSHDREGDEQYF; CDR3nt: TGTGCCAGCAGTCATGACAGGGAAGGTGACGAGCAGTACTTC
v_gene: TRBV5-5; j_gene: TRBJ2-2; abundance: -; d_gene: -; CDR3aa: CASRAGGTNTGELFF; CDR3nt: TGTGCCAGCCGAGCAGGAGGGACGAACACCGGGGAGCTGTTTTTT
v_gene: TRBV4-3; j_gene: TRBJ1-6; abundance: -; d_gene: -; CDR3aa: CASSPDVGGRNNSPLHF; CDR3nt: TGCGCCAGCAGCCCCGACGTGGGGGGGCGAAATAATTCACCCCTCCACTTT
v_gene: TRBV7-2; j_gene: TRBJ1-1; abundance: -; d_gene: -; CDR3aa: CASNLFPQAITEAFF; CDR3nt: TGTGCCAGCAATCTATTCCCCCAGGCGATCACTGAAGCTTTCTTT
v_gene: TRBV6-2/TRBV6-3; j_gene: TRBJ2-3; abundance: -; d_gene: -; CDR3aa: CASSQGLRQFTDTQYF; CDR3nt: TGTGCCAGCAGCCAGGGACTGCGGCAATTCACAGATACGCAGTATTTT
v_gene: TRBV29-1; j_gene: TRBJ1-2; abundance: once; d_gene: -; CDR3aa: CSVQTSAGYGYTF; CDR3nt: TGCAGCGTGCAAACTTCGGCGGGGTATGGCTACACCTTC
v_gene: TRBV6-5; j_gene: TRBJ1-1; abundance: -; d_gene: -; CDR3aa: CASSYSGVGAEAFF; CDR3nt: TGTGCCAGCAGTTACTCAGGGGTAGGGGCTGAAGCTTTCTTT
v_gene: TRBV30; j_gene: TRBJ2-5; abundance: -; d_gene: -; CDR3aa: CAWSGSGSQYF; CDR3nt: TGTGCCTGGAGTGGAAGTGGGAGCCAGTACTTC
v_gene: TRBV3-1/TRBV3-2; j_gene: TRBJ2-7; abundance: -; d_gene: TRBD1; CDR3aa: CASSLPLGQGTYEQYF; CDR3nt: TGTGCCAGCAGCCTACCGCTAGGACAGGGAACCTACGAGCAGTACTTC
v_gene: TRBV7-8; j_gene: TRBJ2-7; abundance: -; d_gene: TRBD2; CDR3aa: CASRKGGSQYEQYF; CDR3nt: TGTGCCAGCAGAAAGGGCGGGAGTCAGTACGAGCAGTACTTC
v_gene: TRBV9; j_gene: TRBJ1-5; abundance: -; d_gene: -; CDR3aa: CASSPSGGSNQPQHF; CDR3nt: TGTGCCAGCAGCCCCTCGGGGGGGAGCAATCAGCCCCAGCATTTT
v_gene: TRBV11-2; j_gene: TRBJ2-2; abundance: few; d_gene: TRBD2; CDR3aa: CASSLGRGLAGVRTGELFF; CDR3nt: TGTGCCAGCAGCTTAGGGCGGGGACTAGCGGGAGTACGTACCGGGGAGCTGTTTTTT
v_gene: TRBV5-1; j_gene: TRBJ1-1; abundance: -; d_gene: TRBD1; CDR3aa: CASSSGQGSEAFF; CDR3nt: TGCGCCAGCAGCTCCGGACAGGGGAGTGAAGCTTTCTTT
v_gene: TRBV19; j_gene: TRBJ1-2; abundance: -; d_gene: TRBD1; CDR3aa: CASTVQGMVAYGYTF; CDR3nt: TGTGCCAGTACCGTACAGGGGATGGTGGCCTATGGCTACACCTTC
v_gene: TRBV18; j_gene: TRBJ1-2; abundance: once; d_gene: TRBD1; CDR3aa: CASSGTDNPNYGYTF; CDR3nt: TGTGCCAGCTCTGGGACAGATAATCCTAACTATGGCTACACCTTC
v_gene: TRBV24-1; j_gene: TRBJ2-1; abundance: -; d_gene: -; CDR3aa: CATSRGNRDEQFF; CDR3nt: TGTGCCACCAGCCGGGGGAATAGGGATGAGCAGTTCTTC
v_gene: TRBV19; j_gene: TRBJ2-1; abundance: -; d_gene: TRBD2; CDR3aa: CASSKAAGTSKGNEQFF; CDR3nt: TGTGCCAGTAGTAAAGCCGCAGGGACTAGTAAGGGCAATGAGCAGTTCTTC
v_gene: TRBV4-2; j_gene: TRBJ2-7; abundance: few; d_gene: -; CDR3aa: CASSQGHEAYEQYF; CDR3nt: TGTGCCAGCAGCCAAGGGCACGAAGCCTACGAGCAGTACTTC
v_gene: TRBV19; j_gene: TRBJ1-2; abundance: -; d_gene: TRBD1; CDR3aa: CASNSDRGENYGYTF; CDR3nt: TGTGCCAGTAACTCGGACAGGGGCGAGAACTATGGCTACACCTTC
v_gene: TRBV5-6; j_gene: TRBJ2-7; abundance: -; d_gene: -; CDR3aa: CASRSRFEQYF; CDR3nt: TGTGCCAGCAGGTCCCGTTTCGAGCAGTACTTC